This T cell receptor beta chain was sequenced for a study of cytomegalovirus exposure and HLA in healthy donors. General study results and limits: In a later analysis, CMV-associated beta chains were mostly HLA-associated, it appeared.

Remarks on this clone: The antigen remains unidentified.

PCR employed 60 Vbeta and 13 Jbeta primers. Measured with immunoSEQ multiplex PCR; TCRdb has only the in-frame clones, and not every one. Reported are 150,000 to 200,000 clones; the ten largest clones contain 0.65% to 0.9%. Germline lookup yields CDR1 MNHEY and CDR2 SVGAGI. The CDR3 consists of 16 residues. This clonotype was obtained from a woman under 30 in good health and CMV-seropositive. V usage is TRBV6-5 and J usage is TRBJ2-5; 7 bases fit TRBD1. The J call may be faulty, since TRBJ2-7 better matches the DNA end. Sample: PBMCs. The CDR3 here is CASSSQLTGIPYEQYF. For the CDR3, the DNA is TGTGCCAGCAGTTCCCAACTGACAGGGATCCCCTACGAGCAGTACTTC.